Listed below are T cell receptor beta chains from one sample, sequenced in a study of human T cells and chemical hapten exposure. TCRdb re-derived calls from the RACE reads in MiXCR, one entry per CDR3 protein. Here the sample spans over 85,000 distinct CDR3 sequences, about a tenth being singletons. The sequencing here drew on whole blood, taken in connection with sensitization to the hapten diphenylcyclopropenone (DPC). The receptors originated from a woman aged 40 to 50 with alopecia areata. Some clones in this sample may be carry-over from other donors' samples. The CDR3 runs from the conserved cysteine through the conserved F or W. D genes are given only for firm matches. Size tells how often a clone was seen (once, few, many) or the class of an expanded clone, and some rows leave it out.

d_gene | j_gene | abundance | v_gene | CDR3aa | CDR3nt
- | TRBJ1-1 | few | TRBV12-3/TRBV12-4 | CASTPTGNTEAFF | TGTGCCAGCACCCCGACAGGGAACACTGAAGCTTTCTTT
- | TRBJ1-2 | many | TRBV12-3/TRBV12-4 | CASSSSAGESEGYTF | TGTGCCAGCAGCTCCTCCGCAGGGGAGTCGGAGGGCTACACCTTC
TRBD1 | TRBJ2-1 | few | TRBV11-2 | CASSLGQGAYNEQFF | TGTGCCAGCAGCTTGGGGCAGGGGGCCTACAATGAGCAGTTCTTC
- | TRBJ2-3 | few | TRBV10-3 | CAIGSQAQGSTDTQYF | TGTGCCATCGGCAGCCAGGCACAAGGGTCAACAGATACGCAGTATTTT
TRBD2 | TRBJ2-3 | many | TRBV20-1 | CTIAGGPTDTQYF | TGCACAATAGCGGGAGGGCCTACAGATACGCAGTATTTT
- | TRBJ1-1 | few | TRBV5-1 | CASSPGQGRPEAFF | TGCGCCAGCAGCCCCGGGCAGGGGAGGCCTGAAGCTTTCTTT
- | TRBJ2-7 | few | TRBV5-1 | CASSDLPSYEQYF | TGCGCCAGCAGCGACCTACCCTCCTACGAGCAGTACTTC
- | TRBJ1-3 | many | TRBV5-1 | CASSLEFSPGNTIYF | TGCGCCAGCAGCTTGGAGTTTTCCCCTGGAAACACCATATATTTT
- | TRBJ2-4 | - | TRBV29-1 | CSVATSNIQYF | TGCAGCGTTGCGACCAGCAACATTCAGTACTTC
- | TRBJ1-2 | many | TRBV29-1 | CSVGDSLGYTF | TGCAGCGTTGGAGACAGCTTAGGCTACACCTTC
- | TRBJ1-2 | many | TRBV12-3/TRBV12-4 | CASSPRVIYGYTF | TGTGCCAGCAGCCCCAGGGTAATCTATGGCTACACCTTC
- | TRBJ2-3 | few | TRBV28 | CASIPPGAADTQYF | TGTGCCAGCATCCCCCCGGGAGCGGCAGATACGCAGTATTTT
TRBD1 | TRBJ2-3 | many | TRBV12-3/TRBV12-4 | CASSPGDRGSTDTQYF | TGTGCCAGCAGTCCCGGGGACAGGGGTAGCACAGATACGCAGTATTTT
- | TRBJ1-6 | many | TRBV6-5 | CASSYGLLYNSPLHF | TGTGCCAGCAGTTACGGGTTGTTGTATAATTCACCCCTCCACTTT
- | TRBJ2-1 | - | TRBV4-1 | CASSPLFVTGNEQFF | TGCGCCAGCAGCCCCCTATTTGTCACTGGGAATGAGCAGTTCTTC
- | TRBJ2-1 | few | TRBV10-3 | CAISESPALRAGEQFF | TGTGCCATCAGTGAGTCCCCGGCTTTGCGAGCAGGCGAGCAGTTCTTC
TRBD1 | TRBJ1-5 | many | TRBV6-2/TRBV6-3 | CATNTLDRGRGSQHF | TGTGCCACCAACACACTCGACAGGGGGCGAGGGTCCCAGCATTTT
- | TRBJ1-5 | many | TRBV10-3 | CAISESGASQPQHF | TGTGCCATCAGTGAGTCCGGGGCTAGTCAGCCCCAGCATTTT
- | TRBJ2-7 | many | TRBV20-1 | CSAIDAVSEQYF | TGCAGTGCTATCGACGCGGTAAGCGAGCAGTACTTC
TRBD1 | TRBJ1-2 | - | TRBV6-5 | CASKGQGAHFSYGYTF | TGTGCCAGCAAGGGCCAGGGGGCTCACTTTAGCTATGGCTACACCTTC
TRBD1 | TRBJ1-1 | many | TRBV7-9 | CASSLARDRGEAFF | TGTGCCAGCAGCTTAGCCCGGGACAGGGGGGAAGCTTTCTTT
TRBD2 | TRBJ2-3 | many | TRBV5-4 | CASSLLAGGSTDTQYF | TGTGCCAGCAGCCTACTAGCGGGAGGAAGCACAGATACGCAGTATTTT